The source of this T cell receptor beta chain is a study of cytomegalovirus exposure and HLA in healthy donors. Study-wide context: From donors who were HLA-typed, an early data release held around 80 million unique TCRs.

In the PCR, 60 Vbeta and 13 Jbeta primers were used. Libraries were prepared by immunoSEQ multiplex PCR; TCRdb keeps only in-frame clonotypes and omits some of them. Among some 150,000 clones listed, over 70% were seen once. There are 14 residues in the CDR3. The germline V gene has CDR1 SGHTA and CDR2 FQGNSA. The trim removed 6 bases at V and 3 bases at J, leaving 3 bases unmatched. The rearrangement links TRBV7-2 to TRBJ2-2; TRBD1 matches at 8 bases. The sequence came from a young man in good health and CMV-seronegative. Sequenced sample: PBMCs. This CDR3 reads CASSTQGDTGELFF. CDR3 DNA sequence: TGTGCCAGCAGTACACAGGGGGACACCGGGGAGCTGTTTTTT.